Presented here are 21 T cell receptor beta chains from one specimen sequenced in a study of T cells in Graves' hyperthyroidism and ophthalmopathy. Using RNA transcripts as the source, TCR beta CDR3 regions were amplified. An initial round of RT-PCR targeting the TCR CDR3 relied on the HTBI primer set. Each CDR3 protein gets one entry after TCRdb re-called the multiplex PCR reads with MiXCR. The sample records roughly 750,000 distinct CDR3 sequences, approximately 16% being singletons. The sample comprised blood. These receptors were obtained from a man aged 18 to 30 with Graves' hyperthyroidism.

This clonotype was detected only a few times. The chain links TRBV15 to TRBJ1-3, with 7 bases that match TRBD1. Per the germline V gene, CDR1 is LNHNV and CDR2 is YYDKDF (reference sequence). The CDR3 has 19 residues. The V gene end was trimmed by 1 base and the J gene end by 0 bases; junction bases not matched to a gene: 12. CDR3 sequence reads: CATSRARLPGTVSGNTIYF. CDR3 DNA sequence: TGTGCCACCAGCAGAGCCCGCCTTCCCGGGACAGTCTCTGGAAACACCATATATTTT.

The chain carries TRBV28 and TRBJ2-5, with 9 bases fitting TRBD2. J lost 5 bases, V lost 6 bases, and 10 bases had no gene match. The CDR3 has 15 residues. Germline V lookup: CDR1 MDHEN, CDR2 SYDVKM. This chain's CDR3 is CASSRSGRTWETQYF. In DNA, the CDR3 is TGTGCCAGCAGCCGAAGCGGGAGGACTTGGGAGACCCAGTACTTC.

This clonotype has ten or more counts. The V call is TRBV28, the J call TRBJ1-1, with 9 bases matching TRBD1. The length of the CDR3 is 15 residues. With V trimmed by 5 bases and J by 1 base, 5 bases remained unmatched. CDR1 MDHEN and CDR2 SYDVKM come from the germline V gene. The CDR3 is CASSETGGKNTEAFF. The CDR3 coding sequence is TGTGCCAGCAGTGAGACAGGGGGGAAGAACACTGAAGCTTTCTTT.

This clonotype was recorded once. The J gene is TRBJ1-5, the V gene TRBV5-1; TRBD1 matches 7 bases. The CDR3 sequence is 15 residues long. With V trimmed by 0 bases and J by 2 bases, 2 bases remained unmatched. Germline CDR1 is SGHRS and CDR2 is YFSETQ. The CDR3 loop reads CASSLEGGRNQPQHF. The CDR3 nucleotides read TGCGCCAGCAGCTTGGAAGGGGGCCGCAATCAGCCCCAGCATTTT.

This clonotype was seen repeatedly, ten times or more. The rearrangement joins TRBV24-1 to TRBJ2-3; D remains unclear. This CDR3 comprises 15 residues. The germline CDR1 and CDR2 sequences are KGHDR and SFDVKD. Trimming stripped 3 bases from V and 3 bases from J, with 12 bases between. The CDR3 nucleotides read TGTGCCACCAGTGATACTGGAGTGTGGACAGATACGCAGTATTTT. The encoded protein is CATSDTGVWTDTQYF.

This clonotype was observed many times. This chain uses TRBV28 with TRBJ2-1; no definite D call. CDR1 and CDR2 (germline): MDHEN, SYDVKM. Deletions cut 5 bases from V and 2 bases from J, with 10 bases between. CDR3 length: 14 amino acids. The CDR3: CASSALEPYNEQFF. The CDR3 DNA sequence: TGTGCCAGCAGTGCACTTGAGCCCTACAATGAGCAGTTCTTC.

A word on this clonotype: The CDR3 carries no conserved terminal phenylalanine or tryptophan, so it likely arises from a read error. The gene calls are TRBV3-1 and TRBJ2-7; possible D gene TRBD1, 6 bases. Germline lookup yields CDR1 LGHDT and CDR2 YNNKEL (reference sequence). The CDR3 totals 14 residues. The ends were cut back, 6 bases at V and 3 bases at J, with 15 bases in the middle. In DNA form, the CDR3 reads TGTGCCAGCAGTCCTACAACAGGGAACTACGAGCAGTACCTC. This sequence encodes CASSPTTGNYEQYL.

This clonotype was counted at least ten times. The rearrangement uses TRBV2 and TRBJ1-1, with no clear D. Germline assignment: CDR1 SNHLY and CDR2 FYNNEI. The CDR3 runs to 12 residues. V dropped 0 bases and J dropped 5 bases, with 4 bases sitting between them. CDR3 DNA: TGTGCCAGCAGTGAAGCGCGGACTGAAGCTTTCTTT. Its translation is CASSEARTEAFF.

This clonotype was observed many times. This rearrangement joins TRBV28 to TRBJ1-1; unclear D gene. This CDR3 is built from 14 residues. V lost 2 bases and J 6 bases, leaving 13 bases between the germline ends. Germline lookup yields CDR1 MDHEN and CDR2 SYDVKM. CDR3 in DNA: TGTGCCAGCAGTTTAGCGGTCAGTCGCCCTGAAGCTTTCTTT. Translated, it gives CASSLAVSRPEAFF.

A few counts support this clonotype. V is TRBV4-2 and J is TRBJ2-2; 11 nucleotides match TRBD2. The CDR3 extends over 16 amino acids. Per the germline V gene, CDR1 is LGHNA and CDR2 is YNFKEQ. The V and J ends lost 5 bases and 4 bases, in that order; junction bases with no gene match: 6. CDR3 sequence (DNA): TGTGCCAGCAGCTTAGGACTAGCGGGCCCCACCGGGGAGCTGTTTTTT. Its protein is CASSLGLAGPTGELFF.

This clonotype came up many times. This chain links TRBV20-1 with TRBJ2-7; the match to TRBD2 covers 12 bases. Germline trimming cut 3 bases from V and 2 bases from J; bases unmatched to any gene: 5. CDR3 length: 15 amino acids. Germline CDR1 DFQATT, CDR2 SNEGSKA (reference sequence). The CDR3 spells CSARGRTSGTYEQYF. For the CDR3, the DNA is TGCAGTGCTAGGGGTCGGACTAGCGGGACCTACGAGCAGTACTTC.

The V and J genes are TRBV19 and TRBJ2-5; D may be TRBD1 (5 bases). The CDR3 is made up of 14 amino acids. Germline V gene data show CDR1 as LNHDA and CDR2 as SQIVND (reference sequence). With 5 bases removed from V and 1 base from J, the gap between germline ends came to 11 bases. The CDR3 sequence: CASSPRQLQETQYF. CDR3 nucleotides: TGTGCCAGTAGTCCCAGACAGCTCCAAGAGACCCAGTACTTC.

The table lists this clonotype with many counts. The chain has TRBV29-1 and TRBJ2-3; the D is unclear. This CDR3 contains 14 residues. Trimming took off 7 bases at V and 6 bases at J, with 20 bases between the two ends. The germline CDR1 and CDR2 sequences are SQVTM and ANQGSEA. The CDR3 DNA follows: TGCAGCGCCTGCCGAGTCCTGGCGTATGATACGCAGTATTTT. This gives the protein CSACRVLAYDTQYF.

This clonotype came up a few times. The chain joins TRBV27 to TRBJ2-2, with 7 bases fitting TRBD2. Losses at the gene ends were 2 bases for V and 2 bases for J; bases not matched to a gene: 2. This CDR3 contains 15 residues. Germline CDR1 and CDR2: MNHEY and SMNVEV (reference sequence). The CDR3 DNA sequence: TGTGCCAGCAGTTTAGCTAGCGGCAACACCGGGGAGCTGTTTTTT. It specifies CASSLASGNTGELFF.

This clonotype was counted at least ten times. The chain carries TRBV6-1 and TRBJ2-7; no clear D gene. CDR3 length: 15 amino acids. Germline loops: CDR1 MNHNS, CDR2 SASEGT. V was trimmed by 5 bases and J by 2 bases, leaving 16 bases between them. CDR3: CASSRTPVITYEQYF. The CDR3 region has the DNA TGTGCCAGCAGTAGGACGCCCGTAATTACCTACGAGCAGTACTTC.

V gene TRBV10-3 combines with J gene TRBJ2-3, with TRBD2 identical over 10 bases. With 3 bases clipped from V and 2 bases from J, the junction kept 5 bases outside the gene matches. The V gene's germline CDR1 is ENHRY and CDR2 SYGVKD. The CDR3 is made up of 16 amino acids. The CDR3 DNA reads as TGTGCCATCAGTGACGGACTAGCGGCTTCCACAGATACGCAGTATTTT. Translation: CAISDGLAASTDTQYF.

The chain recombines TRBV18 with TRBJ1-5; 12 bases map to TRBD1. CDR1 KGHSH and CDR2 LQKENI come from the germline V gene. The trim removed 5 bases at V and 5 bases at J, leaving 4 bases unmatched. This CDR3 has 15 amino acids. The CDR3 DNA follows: TGTGCCAGCTCAACCGGGACAGGGGGCGATCAGCCCCAGCATTTT. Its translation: CASSTGTGGDQPQHF.

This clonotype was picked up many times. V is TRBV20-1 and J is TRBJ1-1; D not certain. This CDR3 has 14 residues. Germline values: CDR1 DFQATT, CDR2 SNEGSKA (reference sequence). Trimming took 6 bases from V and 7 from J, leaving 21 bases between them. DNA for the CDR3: TGCAGTGCGACATCGGGCCTCCGGGTTGATGAAGCTTTCTTT. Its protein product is CSATSGLRVDEAFF.

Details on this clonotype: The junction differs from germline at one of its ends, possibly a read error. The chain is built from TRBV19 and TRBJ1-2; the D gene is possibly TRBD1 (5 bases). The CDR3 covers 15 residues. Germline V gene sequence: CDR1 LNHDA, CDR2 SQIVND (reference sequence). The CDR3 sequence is CTSSIGWSGLYGYTF. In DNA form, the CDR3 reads TGTACCAGTAGTATAGGGTGGTCGGGGCTCTATGGCTACACCTTC.

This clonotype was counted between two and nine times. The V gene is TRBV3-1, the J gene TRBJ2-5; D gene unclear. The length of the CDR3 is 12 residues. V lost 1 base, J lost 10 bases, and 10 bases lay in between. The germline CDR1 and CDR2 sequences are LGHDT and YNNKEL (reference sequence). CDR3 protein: CASSQVTGRQYF. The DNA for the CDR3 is TGTGCCAGCAGCCAAGTAACCGGACGCCAGTACTTC.

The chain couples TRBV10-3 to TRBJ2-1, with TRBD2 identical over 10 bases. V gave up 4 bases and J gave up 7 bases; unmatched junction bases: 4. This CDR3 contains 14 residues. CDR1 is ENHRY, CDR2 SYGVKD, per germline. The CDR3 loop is CAISASGSLNEQFF. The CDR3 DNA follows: TGTGCCATCAGTGCTAGCGGGAGTTTGAATGAGCAGTTCTTC.